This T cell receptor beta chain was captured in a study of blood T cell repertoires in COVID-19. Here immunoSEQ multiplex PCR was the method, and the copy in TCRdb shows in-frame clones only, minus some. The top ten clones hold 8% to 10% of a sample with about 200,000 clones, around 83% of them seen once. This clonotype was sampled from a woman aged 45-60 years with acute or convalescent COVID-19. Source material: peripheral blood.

The CDR3: CASSQGMSVSYGYTF. In DNA form, the CDR3 reads TGTGCCAGCAGCCAAGGAATGTCAGTAAGCTATGGCTACACCTTC. The chain joins TRBV4-2 to TRBJ1-2; D is ambiguous. Germline V gene data show CDR1 as LGHNA and CDR2 as YNFKEQ. V lost 1 base and J 4 bases, leaving 13 bases between the germline ends. CDR3 size: 15 residues.